The following is a T cell receptor (beta chain) sequence with its context. The TCR beta CDR3 regions underwent amplification from RNA transcripts. HTBI primers served in a first-round RT-PCR, which a second-round multiplex PCR followed. Using its own MiXCR run on the multiplex PCR reads, TCRdb lists one record per CDR3 protein. The sample consists of tens of thousands of distinct CDR3 sequences, about 50% of them appearing once. These data originate in a study of Graves' ophthalmopathy and Graves' hyperthyroidism. The PBMC fraction was derived from 9 to 10 ml of fresh peripheral blood. The germline V gene has CDR1 ENHRY and CDR2 SYGVKD. After removal of 7 bases from V and 4 bases from J, the junction contained 3 bases not matched to a gene. CDR3 length: 14 residues.

This clonotype originated in an adult man with Graves' ophthalmopathy. The chain employs TRBV10-3 and TRBJ2-3, with TRBD2 matching over 12 bases. The sequenced sample consisted of peripheral blood. The CDR3 sequence: CAITSGRVSDTQYF. For the CDR3, the DNA is TGTGCCATCACTAGCGGGAGGGTATCAGATACGCAGTATTTT.